Included here is one T cell receptor (beta chain) sequence, with context. Antigen specificity is unknown. This sample was included in a study of cytomegalovirus exposure and HLA in healthy donors. Study-level results: Rarity held for most TCR sequences, but there were some public TCRs that occurred in many donors. Specificity for CMV antigens was confirmed in vitro for three of the CMV-associated chains.

The study ran its PCR with 60 Vbeta and 13 Jbeta primers. Method: immunoSEQ multiplex PCR; TCRdb's copy keeps in-frame clones and lacks some. The sample has some 120,000 clones; about 70% are singletons. The V gene end was trimmed by 7 bases and the J gene end by 6 bases; junction bases not matched to a gene: 5. CDR1 and CDR2 (germline): SGDLS, YYNGEE. CDR3 length: 13 amino acids. This receptor was obtained from a woman between 25 and 40 years old in good health and CMV-seronegative. Sequencing was done on a sample of PBMCs. The chain uses TRBV9 and TRBJ1-5; 9 bases align to TRBD1. The CDR3 DNA sequence: TGTGCCAGCGGCTCACAGGGGGCTCAGCCCCAGCATTTT. Translation gives CASGSQGAQPQHF.